This TCR beta chain was found in a study of blood T cell repertoires in COVID-19. Study as a whole: Italy, Spain and the United States were the sources of the convalescent and acute COVID-19 samples. Sources were T cells, B-cell-depleted T cells, or PBMCs; the material itself was cDNA or gDNA.

Original processing notes: Amplification of reference gene primers was used by the study to estimate nucleated cell counts. Produced via immunoSEQ multiplex PCR; TCRdb's table is partial and in-frame only. Clonal size and the V and J genes are those of that table, whereas D and trimming came from the DNA. The repertoire consists of over 250,000 clones, with approximately 90% occurring once and the leading ten covering over 5.5%. The germline V gene has CDR1 MGHRA and CDR2 YSYEKL. The trim removed 1 base at V and 6 bases at J, leaving 11 bases unmatched. The CDR3 consists of 17 residues. This clone occurred once. The Seattle patients joined while their infection was active and were tracked longitudinally afterward.

The clonotype was recovered from a woman aged 45 to 65 with COVID-19, enrolled during active disease. V and J are TRBV4-1 and TRBJ2-4, with 8 bases that match TRBD1. The specimen was peripheral blood. The chain's CDR3 is CASSQGVQGQALNIQYF. CDR3 sequence (DNA): TGCGCCAGCAGCCAAGGGGTCCAGGGACAGGCCTTAAACATTCAGTACTTC.